The next 2 T cell receptor beta chains were all read from a single sample in a study of blood T cell repertoires in COVID-19 (dated by TCRdb to the early 2020s). The library came from the immunoSEQ multiplex PCR assay. As stored in TCRdb, this immuneACCESS dataset retains in-frame rearrangements with V and J assigned. A fraction of the clones does not appear; measured against another copy, unresolved V genes explain less than half of the discrepancy, and the remainder lacks a known reason. This sample holds roughly 230,000 clones; approximately 88% were observed only once. The ten most abundant clones make up approximately 30% of the sample. Sequencing was performed on peripheral blood. These receptor sequences come from a man in his forties with acute or convalescent COVID-19.

V usage is TRBV27 and J usage is TRBJ1-5, with D possibly TRBD1 on 5 matching bases. CDR1 and CDR2 from the germline V gene are MNHEY and SMNVEV (reference sequence). The CDR3 is 15 residues long. The V gene lost 3 bases and the J gene lost 0 bases, with 9 bases spanning the gap. CDR3 in DNA: TGTGCCAGCAGTTTGGAAGGGGATAGCAATCAGCCCCAGCATTTT. Translated, it gives CASSLEGDSNQPQHF.

The V gene is TRBV4-1, the J gene TRBJ2-2, with D possibly TRBD2 on 5 matching bases. Germline CDR1 and CDR2: MGHRA and YSYEKL. The ends were cut back, 2 bases at V and 5 bases at J, with 18 bases in the middle. This CDR3 is built from 17 residues. This CDR3 is CASSQLAREGGTGELFF. DNA of the CDR3: TGCGCCAGCAGCCAACTTGCGCGAGAGGGCGGGACCGGGGAGCTGTTTTTT.